This TCR beta chain was observed in a study of Ad26.COV2.S vaccination and SARS-CoV-2 variants. Study at large: Intramuscularly, Ad26.COV2.S was given either once or twice, 56 days apart.

Study-level findings and limits: Researchers reported similar non-spike TCR breadth in vaccine and placebo recipients.

The germline gives CDR1 SGHVS, CDR2 FQNEAQ. The CDR3 sequence is 14 residues long. V shed 3 bases and J shed 5 bases, with 13 bases lying between them. The data were produced by immunoSEQ multiplex PCR, yet TCRdb's version contains in-frame clones alone and is incomplete. The sample lists under 400,000 clones, around 87% occurring once. The sample's treatment: some 20 received Ad26.COV2.S at low or high dose, single or two shots; several received placebo; per-sample allocation not given. It was on day 63 after the first vaccine or placebo injection that samples were taken. As to this clone: Its antigen is currently unknown.

Material: peripheral blood, obtained in a trial of Ad26.COV2.S vaccine versus placebo. This TCR was recovered from a person aged 18-60 years who received the Ad26.COV2.S COVID-19 vaccine or a placebo. The chain has TRBV7-8 and TRBJ1-2, with D possibly matching TRBD1 (5 bases). The CDR3 is CASSFLGGGYGYTF. DNA for the CDR3: TGTGCCAGCAGCTTCCTCGGGGGGGGATATGGCTACACCTTC.